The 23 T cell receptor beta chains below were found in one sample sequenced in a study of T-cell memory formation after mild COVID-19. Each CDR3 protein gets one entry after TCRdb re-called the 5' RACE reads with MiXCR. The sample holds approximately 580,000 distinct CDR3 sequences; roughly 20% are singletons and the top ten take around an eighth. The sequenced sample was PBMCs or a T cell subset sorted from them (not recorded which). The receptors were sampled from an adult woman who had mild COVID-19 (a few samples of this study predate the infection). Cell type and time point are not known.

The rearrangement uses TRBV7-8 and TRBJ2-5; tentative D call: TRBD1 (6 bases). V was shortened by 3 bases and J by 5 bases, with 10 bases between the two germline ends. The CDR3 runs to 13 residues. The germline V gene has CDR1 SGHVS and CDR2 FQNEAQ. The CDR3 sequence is CASSLGAWETQYF. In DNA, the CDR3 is TGTGCCAGCAGCTTGGGGGCCTGGGAGACCCAGTACTTC.

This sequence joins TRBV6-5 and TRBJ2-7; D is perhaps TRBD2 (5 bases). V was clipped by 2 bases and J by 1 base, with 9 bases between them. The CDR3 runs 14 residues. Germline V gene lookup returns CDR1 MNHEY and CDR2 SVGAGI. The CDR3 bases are TGTGCCAGCAGTTACGAGACGGGGTCCTACGAGCAGTACTTC. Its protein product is CASSYETGSYEQYF.

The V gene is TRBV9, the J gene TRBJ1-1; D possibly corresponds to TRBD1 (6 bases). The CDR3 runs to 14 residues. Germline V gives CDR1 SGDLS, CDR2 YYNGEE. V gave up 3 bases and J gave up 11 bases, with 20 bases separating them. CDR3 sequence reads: CASSATVAGAQAFF. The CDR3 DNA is TGTGCCAGCAGCGCAACGGTTGCGGGGGCCCAGGCTTTCTTT.

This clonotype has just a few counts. The DNA of the CDR3 is TGTGCCACCAGCAGAGATCGGGGGGCGGCCTACGAGCAGTACTTC. It encodes CATSRDRGAAYEQYF. The J gene is TRBJ2-7, the V gene TRBV15, with a weak D call TRBD2 (7 bases). V lost 0 bases, J lost 2 bases, and 11 bases lay in between. This CDR3 has 15 amino acids. The germline CDR1 and CDR2 sequences are LNHNV and YYDKDF (reference sequence).

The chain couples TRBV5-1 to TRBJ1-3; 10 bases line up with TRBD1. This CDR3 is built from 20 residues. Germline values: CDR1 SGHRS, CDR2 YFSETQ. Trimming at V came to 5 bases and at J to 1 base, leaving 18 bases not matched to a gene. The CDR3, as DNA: TGCGCCAGCAGATATTATCCGGGACAGGGGTCTATCTGGTCTGGAAACACCATATATTTT. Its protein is CASRYYPGQGSIWSGNTIYF.

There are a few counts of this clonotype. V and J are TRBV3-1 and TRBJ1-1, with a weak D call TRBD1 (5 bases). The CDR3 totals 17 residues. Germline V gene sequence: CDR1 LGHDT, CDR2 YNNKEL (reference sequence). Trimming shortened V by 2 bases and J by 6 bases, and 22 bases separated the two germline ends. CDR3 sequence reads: CASSQPPGGGSFSEAFF. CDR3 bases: TGTGCCAGCAGCCAACCCCCCGGCGGGGGGTCCTTTTCTGAAGCTTTCTTT.

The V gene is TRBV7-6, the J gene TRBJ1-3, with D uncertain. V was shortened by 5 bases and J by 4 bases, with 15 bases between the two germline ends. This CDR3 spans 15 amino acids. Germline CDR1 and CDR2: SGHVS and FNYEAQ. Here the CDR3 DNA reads TGTGCCAGCAGCCCGTGGGAGGGATCGGGAAACACCATATATTTT. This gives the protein CASSPWEGSGNTIYF.

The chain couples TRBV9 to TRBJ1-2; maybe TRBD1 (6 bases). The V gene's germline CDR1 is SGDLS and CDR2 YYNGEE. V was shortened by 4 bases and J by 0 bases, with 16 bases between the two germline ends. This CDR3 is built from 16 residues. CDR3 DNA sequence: TGTGCCAGCAGCCCGCAACAGGGACCTACTAACTATGGCTACACCTTC. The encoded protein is CASSPQQGPTNYGYTF.

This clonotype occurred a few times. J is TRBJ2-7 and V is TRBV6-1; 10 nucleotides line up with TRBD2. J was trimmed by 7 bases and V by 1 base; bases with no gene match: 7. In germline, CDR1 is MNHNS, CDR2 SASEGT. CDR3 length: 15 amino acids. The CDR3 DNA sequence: TGTGCCAGCAGTGAAGTATTTAGCGGGAGGACTGAGCAGTACTTC. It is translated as CASSEVFSGRTEQYF.

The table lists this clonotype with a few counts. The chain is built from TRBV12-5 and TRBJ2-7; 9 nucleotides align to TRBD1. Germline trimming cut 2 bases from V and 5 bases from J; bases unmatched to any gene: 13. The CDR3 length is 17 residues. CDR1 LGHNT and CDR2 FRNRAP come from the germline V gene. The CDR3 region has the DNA TGTGCTAGTGGTTTGCGCAAGGACAGGGGTAGGGGGAACGAGCAGTACTTC. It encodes CASGLRKDRGRGNEQYF.

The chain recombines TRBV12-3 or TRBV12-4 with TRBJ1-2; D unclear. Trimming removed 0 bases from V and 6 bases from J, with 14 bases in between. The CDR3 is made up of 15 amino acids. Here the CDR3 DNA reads TGTGCCAGCAGTTTAGCGCTCGGACCACGGGATGGCTACACCTTC. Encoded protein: CASSLALGPRDGYTF.

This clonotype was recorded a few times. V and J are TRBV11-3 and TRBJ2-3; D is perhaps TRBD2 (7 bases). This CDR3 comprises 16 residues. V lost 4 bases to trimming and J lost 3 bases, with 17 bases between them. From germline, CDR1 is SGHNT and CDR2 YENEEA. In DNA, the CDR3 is TGTGCCAGCAGCTCCTACAGGGAGGGATTGACAGATACGCAGTATTTT. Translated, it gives CASSSYREGLTDTQYF.

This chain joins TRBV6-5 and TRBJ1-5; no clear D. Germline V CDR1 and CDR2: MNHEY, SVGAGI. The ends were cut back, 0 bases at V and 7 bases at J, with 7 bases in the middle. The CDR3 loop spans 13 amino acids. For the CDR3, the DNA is TGTGCCAGCAGTTACTCGGGGAGGCAGCCCCAGCATTTT. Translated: CASSYSGRQPQHF.

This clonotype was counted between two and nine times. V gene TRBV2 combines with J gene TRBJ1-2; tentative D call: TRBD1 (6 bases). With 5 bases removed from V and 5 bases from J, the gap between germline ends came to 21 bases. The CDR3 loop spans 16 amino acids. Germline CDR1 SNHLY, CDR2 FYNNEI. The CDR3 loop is CASSQPGHYKLYGYTF. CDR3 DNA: TGTGCCAGCAGTCAACCGGGACATTATAAGTTATATGGCTACACCTTC. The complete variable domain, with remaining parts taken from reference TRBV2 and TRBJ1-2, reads EPEVTQTPSHQVTQMGQEVILRCVPISNHLYFYWYRQILGQKVEFLVSFYNNEISEKSEIFDDQFSVERPDGSNFTLKIRSTKLEDSAMYFCASSQPGHYKLYGYTFGSGTRLTVV.

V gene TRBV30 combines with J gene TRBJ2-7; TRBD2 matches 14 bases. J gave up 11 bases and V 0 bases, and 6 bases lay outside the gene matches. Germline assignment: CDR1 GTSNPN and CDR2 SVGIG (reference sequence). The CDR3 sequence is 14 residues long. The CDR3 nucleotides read TGTGCCTGGAGTGTAATGACTAGCGGGAGGGAAGAGTACTTC. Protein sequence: CAWSVMTSGREEYF.

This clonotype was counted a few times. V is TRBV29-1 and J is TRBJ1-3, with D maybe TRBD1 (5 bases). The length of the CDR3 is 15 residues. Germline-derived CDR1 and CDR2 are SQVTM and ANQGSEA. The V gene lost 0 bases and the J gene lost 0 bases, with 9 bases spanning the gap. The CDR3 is CSVEDRAISGNTIYF. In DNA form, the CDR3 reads TGCAGCGTTGAAGACAGGGCGATCTCTGGAAACACCATATATTTT.

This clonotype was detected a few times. The CDR3 sequence is CASSPGSGGLPADTQYF. The CDR3 region has the DNA TGTGCCAGTTCGCCGGGTAGCGGGGGACTCCCCGCAGATACGCAGTATTTT. The V call is TRBV19, the J call TRBJ2-3; 9 bases map to TRBD2. The CDR3 sequence is 17 residues long. Germline V CDR1 and CDR2: LNHDA, SQIVND (reference sequence). Unmatched junction bases numbered 16, after V lost 8 bases and J lost 4 bases.

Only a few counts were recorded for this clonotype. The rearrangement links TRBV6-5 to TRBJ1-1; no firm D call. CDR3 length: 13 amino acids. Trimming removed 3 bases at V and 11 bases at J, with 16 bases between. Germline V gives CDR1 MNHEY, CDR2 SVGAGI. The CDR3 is CASSYFGRVGAFF. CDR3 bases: TGTGCCAGCAGTTATTTCGGTCGAGTAGGTGCTTTCTTT.

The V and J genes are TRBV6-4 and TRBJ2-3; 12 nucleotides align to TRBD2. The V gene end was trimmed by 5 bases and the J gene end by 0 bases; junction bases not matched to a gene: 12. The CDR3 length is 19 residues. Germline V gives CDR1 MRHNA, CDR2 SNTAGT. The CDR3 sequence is CASSPIRPSGRASTDTQYF. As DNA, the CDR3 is TGTGCCAGCAGTCCTATCCGCCCTAGCGGGAGGGCCAGCACAGATACGCAGTATTTT.

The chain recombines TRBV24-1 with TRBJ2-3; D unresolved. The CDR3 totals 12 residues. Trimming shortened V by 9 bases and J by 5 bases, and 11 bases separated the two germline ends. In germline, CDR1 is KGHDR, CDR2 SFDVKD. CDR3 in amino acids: CATAGREDTQYF. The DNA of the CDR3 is TGTGCCACCGCCGGGCGCGAAGATACGCAGTATTTT.

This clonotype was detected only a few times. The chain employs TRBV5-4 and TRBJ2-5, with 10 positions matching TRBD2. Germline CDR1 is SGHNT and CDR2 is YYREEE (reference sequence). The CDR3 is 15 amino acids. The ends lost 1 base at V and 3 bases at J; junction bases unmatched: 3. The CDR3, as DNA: TGTGCCAGCAGCTTGCGGACTAGCGGTAAAGAGACCCAGTACTTC. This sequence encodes CASSLRTSGKETQYF.

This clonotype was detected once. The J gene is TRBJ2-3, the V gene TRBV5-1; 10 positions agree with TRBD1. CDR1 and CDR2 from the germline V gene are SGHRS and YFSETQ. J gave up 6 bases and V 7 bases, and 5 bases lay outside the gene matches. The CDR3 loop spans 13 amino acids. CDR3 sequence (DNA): TGCGCCAGCCGGTCGGGACAGGGGGATACGCAGTATTTT. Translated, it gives CASRSGQGDTQYF.

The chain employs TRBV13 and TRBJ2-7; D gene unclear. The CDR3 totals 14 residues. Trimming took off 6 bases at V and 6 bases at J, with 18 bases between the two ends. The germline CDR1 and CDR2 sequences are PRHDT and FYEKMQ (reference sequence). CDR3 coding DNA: TGTGCCAGCAGTCTAAGGTCTGTAGGGTTCGAGCAGTACTTC. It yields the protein CASSLRSVGFEQYF.